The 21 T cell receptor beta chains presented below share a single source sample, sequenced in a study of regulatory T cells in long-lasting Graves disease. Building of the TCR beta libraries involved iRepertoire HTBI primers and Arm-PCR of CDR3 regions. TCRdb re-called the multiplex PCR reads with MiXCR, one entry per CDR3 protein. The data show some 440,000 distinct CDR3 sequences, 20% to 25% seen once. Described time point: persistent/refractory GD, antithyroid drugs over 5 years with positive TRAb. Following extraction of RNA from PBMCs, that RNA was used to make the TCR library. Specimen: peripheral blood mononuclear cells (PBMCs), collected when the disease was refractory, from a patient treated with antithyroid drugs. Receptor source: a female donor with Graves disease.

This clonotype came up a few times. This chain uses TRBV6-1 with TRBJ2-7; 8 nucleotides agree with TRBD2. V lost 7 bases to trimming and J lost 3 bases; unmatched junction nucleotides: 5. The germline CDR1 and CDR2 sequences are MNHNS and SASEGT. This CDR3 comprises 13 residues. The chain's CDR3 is CASIHTSGYEQYF. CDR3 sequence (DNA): TGTGCCAGCATACACACTAGCGGCTACGAGCAGTACTTC.

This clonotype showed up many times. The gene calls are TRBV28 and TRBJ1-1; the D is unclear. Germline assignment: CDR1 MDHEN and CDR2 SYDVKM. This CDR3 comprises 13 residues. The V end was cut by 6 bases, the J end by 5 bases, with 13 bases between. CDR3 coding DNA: TGTGCCAGCAGCTTAATAGGTGGGACTGAAGCTTTCTTT. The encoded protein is CASSLIGGTEAFF.

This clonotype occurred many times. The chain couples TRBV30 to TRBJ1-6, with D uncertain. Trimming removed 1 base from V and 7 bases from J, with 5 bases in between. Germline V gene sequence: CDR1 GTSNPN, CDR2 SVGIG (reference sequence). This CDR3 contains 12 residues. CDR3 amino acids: CAWSGTNSPLHF. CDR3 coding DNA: TGTGCCTGGAGTGGAACGAATTCACCCCTCCACTTT.

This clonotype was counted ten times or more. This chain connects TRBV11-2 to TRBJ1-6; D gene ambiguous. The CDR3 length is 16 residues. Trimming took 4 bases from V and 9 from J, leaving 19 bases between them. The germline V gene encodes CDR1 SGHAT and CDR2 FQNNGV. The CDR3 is CASSSGLSILGSPLHF. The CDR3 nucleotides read TGTGCCAGCAGCTCCGGTCTCAGCATTCTGGGTTCACCCCTCCACTTT.

DNA for the CDR3: TGTGCCAGCAGCTTATATCTGGAACTGATCTACAATGAGCAGTTCTTC. Amino acid sequence: CASSLYLELIYNEQFF. This rearrangement joins TRBV7-2 to TRBJ2-1; no definite D call. Germline loops: CDR1 SGHTA, CDR2 FQGNSA. The germline V and J ends were trimmed by 2 bases and 3 bases, with 14 bases remaining between them. The CDR3 runs 16 residues. Combining the CDR3 with reference TRBV7-2 and TRBJ2-1 gives the whole variable domain GAGVSQSPSNKVTEKGKDVELRCDPISGHTALYWYRQSLGQGLEFLIYFQGNSAPDKSGLPSDRFSAERTGGSVSTLTIQRTQQEDSAVYLCASSLYLELIYNEQFFGPGTRLTVL.

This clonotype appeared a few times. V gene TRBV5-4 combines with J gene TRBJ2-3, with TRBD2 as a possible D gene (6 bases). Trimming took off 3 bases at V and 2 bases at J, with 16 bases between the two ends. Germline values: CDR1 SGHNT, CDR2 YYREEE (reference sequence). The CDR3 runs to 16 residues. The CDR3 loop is CASSSPSGSNTDTQYF. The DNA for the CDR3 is TGTGCCAGCAGCTCGCCGAGCGGGTCGAACACAGATACGCAGTATTTT.

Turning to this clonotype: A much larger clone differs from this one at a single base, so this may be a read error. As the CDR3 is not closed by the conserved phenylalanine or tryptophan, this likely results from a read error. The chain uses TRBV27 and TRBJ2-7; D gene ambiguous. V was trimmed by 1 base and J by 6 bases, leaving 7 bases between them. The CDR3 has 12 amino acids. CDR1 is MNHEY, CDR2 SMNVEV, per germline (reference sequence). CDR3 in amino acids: CASSLLGTEQYS. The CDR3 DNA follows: TGTGCCAGCAGTTTATTGGGTACCGAGCAGTACTCC.

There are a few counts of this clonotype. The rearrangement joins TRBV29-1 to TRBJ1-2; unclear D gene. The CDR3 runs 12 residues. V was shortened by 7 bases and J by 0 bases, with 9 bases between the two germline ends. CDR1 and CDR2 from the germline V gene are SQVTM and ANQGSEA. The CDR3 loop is CSAGGPNYGYTF. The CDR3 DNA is TGCAGCGCCGGAGGGCCTAACTATGGCTACACCTTC. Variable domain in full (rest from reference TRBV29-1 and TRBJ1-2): SAVISQKPSRDICQRGTSLTIQCQVDSQVTMMFWYRQQPGQSLTLIATANQGSEATYESGFVIDKFPISRPNLTFSTLTVSNMSPEDSSIYLCSAGGPNYGYTFGSGTRLTVV.

CDR3 amino acids: CASIQVSTDTQYF. Here the CDR3 DNA reads TGTGCCAGTATACAGGTTTCCACAGATACGCAGTATTTT. The chain couples TRBV2 to TRBJ2-3; perhaps TRBD1 as D (5 bases). The CDR3 contains 13 residues. Per germline, CDR1 SNHLY and CDR2 FYNNEI. The V and J ends lost 9 bases and 2 bases respectively, with 12 bases between them.

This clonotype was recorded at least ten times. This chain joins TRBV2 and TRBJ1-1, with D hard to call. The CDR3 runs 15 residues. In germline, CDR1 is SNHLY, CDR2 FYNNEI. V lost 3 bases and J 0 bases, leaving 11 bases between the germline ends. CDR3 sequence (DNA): TGTGCCAGCAGTGATGGGTTAACGCTGAACACTGAAGCTTTCTTT. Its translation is CASSDGLTLNTEAFF.

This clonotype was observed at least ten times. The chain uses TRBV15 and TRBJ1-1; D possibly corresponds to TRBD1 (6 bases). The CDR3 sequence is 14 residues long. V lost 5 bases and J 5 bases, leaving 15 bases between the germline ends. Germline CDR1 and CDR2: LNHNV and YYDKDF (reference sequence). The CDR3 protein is CATSAPPGETEAFF. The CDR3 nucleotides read TGTGCCACCAGCGCGCCCCCAGGGGAAACTGAAGCTTTCTTT.

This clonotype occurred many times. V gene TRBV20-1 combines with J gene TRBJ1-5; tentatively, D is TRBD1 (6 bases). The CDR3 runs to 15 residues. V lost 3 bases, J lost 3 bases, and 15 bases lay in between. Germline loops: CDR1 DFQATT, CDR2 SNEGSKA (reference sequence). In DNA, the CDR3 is TGCAGTGCTAGGGCCTACAGGGAATCCAATCAGCCCCAGCATTTT. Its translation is CSARAYRESNQPQHF.

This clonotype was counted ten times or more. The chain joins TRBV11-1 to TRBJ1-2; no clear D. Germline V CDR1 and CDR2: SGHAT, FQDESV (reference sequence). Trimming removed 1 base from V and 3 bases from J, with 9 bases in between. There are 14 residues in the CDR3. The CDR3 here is CASSLDDNHYGYTF. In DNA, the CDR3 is TGTGCCAGCAGCTTAGACGACAATCACTATGGCTACACCTTC.

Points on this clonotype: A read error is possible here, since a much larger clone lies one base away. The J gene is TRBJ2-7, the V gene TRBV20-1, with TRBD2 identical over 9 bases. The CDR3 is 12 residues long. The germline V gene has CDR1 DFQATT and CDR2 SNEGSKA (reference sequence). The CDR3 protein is CSAKTSGYERYF. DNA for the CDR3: TGCAGTGCTAAGACTAGCGGTTACGAGCGGTACTTC.

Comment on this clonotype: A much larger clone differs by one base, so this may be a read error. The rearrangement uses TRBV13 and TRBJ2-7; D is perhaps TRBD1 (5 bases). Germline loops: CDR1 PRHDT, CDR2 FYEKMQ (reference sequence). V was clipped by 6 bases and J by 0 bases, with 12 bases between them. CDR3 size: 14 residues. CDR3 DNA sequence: TGTGCCAGCAGTAGGACACCGAACTCCTACGAGCAGTACTTC. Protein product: CASSRTPNSYEQYF.

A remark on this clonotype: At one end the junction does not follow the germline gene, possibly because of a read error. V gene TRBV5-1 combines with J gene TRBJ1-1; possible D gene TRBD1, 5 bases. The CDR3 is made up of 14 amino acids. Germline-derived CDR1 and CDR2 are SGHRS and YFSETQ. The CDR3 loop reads CASGLSGPNTEAFF. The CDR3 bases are TGCGCCAGCGGCTTATCGGGACCGAACACTGAAGCTTTCTTT. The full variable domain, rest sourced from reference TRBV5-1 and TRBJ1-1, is KAGVTQTPRYLIKTRGQQVTLSCSPISGHRSVSWYQQTPGQGLQFLFEYFSETQRNKGNFPGRFSGRQFSNSRSEMNVSTLELGDSALYLCASGLSGPNTEAFFGQGTRLTVV.

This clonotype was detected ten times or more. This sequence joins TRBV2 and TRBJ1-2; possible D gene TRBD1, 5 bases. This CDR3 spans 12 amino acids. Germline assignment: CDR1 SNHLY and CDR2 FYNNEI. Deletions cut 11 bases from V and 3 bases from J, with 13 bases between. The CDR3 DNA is TGTGCCGGTCAGGGATCCGACTATGGCTACACCTTC. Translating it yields CAGQGSDYGYTF.

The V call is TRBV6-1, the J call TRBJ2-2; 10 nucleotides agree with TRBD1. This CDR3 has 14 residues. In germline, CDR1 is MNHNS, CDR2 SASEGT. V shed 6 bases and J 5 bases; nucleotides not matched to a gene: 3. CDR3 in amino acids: CASRPDRGTGELFF. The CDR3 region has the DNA TGTGCCAGCAGGCCGGACAGGGGGACCGGGGAGCTGTTTTTT.

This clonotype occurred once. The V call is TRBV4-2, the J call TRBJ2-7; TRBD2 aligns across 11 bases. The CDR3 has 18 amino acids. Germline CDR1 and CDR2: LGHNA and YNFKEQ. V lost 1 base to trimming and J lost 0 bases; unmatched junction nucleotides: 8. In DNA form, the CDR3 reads TGTGCCAGCAGCCAAGTGGGGACTAGCGGCCCTAGCTCCTACGAGCAGTACTTC. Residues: CASSQVGTSGPSSYEQYF.

In DNA form, the CDR3 reads TGTGCCATCAGGGGCGGGGCGGGAGGACCCTACGAGCAGTACTTC. This translates into CAIRGGAGGPYEQYF. The chain recombines TRBV10-3 with TRBJ2-7; 8 bases map to TRBD2. The CDR3 runs to 15 residues. After removal of 6 bases from V and 2 bases from J, the junction contained 9 bases not matched to a gene. Germline V CDR1 and CDR2: ENHRY, SYGVKD.

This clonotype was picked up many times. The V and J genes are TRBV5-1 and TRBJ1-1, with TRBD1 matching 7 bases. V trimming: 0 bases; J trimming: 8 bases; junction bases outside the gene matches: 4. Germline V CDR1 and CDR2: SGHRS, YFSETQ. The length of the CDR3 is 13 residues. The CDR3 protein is CASSLEGTAEAFF. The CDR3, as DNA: TGCGCCAGCAGCTTGGAGGGGACAGCCGAAGCTTTCTTT. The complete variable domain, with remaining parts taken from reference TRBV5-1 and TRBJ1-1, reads KAGVTQTPRYLIKTRGQQVTLSCSPISGHRSVSWYQQTPGQGLQFLFEYFSETQRNKGNFPGRFSGRQFSNSRSEMNVSTLELGDSALYLCASSLEGTAEAFFGQGTRLTVV.